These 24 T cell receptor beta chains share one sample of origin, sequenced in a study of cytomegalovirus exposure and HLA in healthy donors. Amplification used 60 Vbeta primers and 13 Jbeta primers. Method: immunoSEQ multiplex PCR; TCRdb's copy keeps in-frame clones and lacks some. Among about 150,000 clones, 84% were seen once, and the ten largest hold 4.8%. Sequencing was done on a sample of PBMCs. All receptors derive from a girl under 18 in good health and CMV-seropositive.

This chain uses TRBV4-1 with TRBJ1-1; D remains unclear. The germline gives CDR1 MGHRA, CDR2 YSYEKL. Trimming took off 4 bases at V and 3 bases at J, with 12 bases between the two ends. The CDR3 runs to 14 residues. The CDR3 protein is CASSPRAGDTEAFF. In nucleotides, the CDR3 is TGCGCCAGCAGCCCCCGAGCGGGCGACACTGAAGCTTTCTTT.

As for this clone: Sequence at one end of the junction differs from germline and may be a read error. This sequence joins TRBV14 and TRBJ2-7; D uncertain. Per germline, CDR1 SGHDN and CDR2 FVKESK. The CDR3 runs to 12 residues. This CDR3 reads CASSQDFNPTHF. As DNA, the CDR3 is TGTGCCAGCAGCCAAGATTTTAATCCTACGCACTTC.

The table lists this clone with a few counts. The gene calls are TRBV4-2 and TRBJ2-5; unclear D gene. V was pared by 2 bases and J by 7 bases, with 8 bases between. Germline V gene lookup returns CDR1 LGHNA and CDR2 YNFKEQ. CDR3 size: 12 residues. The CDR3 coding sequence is TGTGCCAGCAGCCAACAACCGGGGACCCAGTACTTC. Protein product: CASSQQPGTQYF.

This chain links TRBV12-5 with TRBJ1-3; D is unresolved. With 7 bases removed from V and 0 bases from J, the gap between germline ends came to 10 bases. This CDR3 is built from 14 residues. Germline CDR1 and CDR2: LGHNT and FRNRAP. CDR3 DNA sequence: TGTGCTAGTGTTCTCAGCGGCTCTGGAAACACCATATATTTT. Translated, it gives CASVLSGSGNTIYF.

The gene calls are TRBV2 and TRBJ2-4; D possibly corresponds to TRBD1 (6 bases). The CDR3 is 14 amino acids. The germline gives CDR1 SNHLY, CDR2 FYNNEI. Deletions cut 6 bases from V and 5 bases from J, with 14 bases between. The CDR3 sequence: CASRPGQNENIQYF. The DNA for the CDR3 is TGTGCCAGCAGACCCGGACAGAATGAAAACATTCAGTACTTC.

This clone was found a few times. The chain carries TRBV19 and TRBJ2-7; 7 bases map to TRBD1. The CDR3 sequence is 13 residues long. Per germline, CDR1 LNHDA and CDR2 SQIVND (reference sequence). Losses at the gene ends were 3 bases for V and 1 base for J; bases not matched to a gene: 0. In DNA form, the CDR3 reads TGTGCCAGTAGTATGGGACAGTCCTACGAGCAGTACTTC. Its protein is CASSMGQSYEQYF.

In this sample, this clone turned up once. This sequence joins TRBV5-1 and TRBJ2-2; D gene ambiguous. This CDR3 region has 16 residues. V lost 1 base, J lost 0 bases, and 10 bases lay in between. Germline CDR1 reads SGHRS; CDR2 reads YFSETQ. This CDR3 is CASSLSYSPNTGELFF. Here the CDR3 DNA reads TGCGCCAGCAGCTTGTCCTACAGCCCGAACACCGGGGAGCTGTTTTTT.

The CDR3 sequence: CASSQEGSHYGYTF. The CDR3 bases are TGTGCCAGCAGCCAGGAGGGGTCTCACTATGGCTACACCTTC. The rearrangement uses TRBV14 and TRBJ1-2; a weak D match, TRBD1 (5 bases). Trimming cost V 3 bases and J 3 bases, with 11 bases left between them. CDR3 length: 14 residues. Germline CDR1 and CDR2: SGHDN and FVKESK.

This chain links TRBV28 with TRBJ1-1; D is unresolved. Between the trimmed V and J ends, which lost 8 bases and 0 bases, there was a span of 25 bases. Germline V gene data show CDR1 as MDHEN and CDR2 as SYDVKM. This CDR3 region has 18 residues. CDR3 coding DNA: TGTGCCAGCGGAATAGGCGTGGCCAGGAGGAACATGAACACTGAAGCTTTCTTT. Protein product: CASGIGVARRNMNTEAFF. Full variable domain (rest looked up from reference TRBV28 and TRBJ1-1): DVKVTQSSRYLVKRTGEKVFLECVQDMDHENMFWYRQDPGLGLRLIYFSYDVKMKEKGDIPEGYSVSREKKERFSLILESASTNQTSMYLCASGIGVARRNMNTEAFFGQGTRLTVV.

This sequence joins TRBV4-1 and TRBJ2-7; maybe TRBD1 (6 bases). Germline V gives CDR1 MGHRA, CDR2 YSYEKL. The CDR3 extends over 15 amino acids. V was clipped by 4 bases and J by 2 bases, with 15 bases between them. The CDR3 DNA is TGCGCCAGCAGCCTGGACAGTTCAGATACCTACGAGCAGTACTTC. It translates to CASSLDSSDTYEQYF.

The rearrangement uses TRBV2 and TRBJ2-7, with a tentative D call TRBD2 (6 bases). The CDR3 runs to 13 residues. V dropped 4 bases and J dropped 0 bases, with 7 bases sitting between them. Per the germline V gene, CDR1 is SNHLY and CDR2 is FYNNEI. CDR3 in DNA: TGTGCCAGCAGTGGCGGGGCCTCCTACGAGCAGTACTTC. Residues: CASSGGASYEQYF.

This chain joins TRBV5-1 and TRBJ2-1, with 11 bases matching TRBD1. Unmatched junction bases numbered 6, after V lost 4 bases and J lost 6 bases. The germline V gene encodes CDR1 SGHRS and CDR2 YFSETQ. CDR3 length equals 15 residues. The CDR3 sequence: CASSGSGTGGNEQFF. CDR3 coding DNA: TGCGCCAGCAGCGGATCCGGGACAGGGGGCAATGAGCAGTTCTTC.

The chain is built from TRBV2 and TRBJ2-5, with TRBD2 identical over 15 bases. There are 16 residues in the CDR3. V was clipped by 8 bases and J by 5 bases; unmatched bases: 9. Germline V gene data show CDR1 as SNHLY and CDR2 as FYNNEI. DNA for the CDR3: TGTGCCAGCGGACGTGGACTAGCGGGGGGGCAGGAGACCCAGTACTTC. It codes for CASGRGLAGGQETQYF.

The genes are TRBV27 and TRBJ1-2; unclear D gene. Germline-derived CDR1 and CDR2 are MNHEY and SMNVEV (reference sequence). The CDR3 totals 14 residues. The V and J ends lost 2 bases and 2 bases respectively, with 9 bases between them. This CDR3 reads CASSLIRGNYGYTF. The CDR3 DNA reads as TGTGCCAGCAGTTTAATTCGGGGAAACTATGGCTACACCTTC.

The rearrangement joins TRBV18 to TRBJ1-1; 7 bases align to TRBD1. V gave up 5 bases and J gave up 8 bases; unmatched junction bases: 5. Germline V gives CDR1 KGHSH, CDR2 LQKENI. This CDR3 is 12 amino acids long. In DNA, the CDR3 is TGTGCCAGCTCAATACAGGGGACAGAAGCTTTCTTT. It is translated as CASSIQGTEAFF.

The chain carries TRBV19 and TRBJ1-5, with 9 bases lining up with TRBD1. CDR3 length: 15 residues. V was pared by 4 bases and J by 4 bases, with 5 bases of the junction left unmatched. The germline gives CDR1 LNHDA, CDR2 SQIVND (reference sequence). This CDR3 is CASSTSGTGNQPQHF. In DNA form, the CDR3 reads TGTGCCAGTAGTACTTCCGGGACAGGGAATCAGCCCCAGCATTTT. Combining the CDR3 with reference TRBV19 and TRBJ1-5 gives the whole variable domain DGGITQSPKYLFRKEGQNVTLSCEQNLNHDAMYWYRQDPGQGLRLIYYSQIVNDFQKGDIAEGYSVSREKKESFPLTVTSAQKNPTAFYLCASSTSGTGNQPQHFGDGTRLSIL.

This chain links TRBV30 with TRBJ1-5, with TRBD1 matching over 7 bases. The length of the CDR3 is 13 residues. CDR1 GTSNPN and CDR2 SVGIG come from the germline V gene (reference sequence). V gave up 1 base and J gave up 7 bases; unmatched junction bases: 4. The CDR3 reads CAWSGQGGQPQHF. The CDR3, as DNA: TGTGCCTGGAGTGGACAGGGTGGGCAGCCCCAGCATTTT.

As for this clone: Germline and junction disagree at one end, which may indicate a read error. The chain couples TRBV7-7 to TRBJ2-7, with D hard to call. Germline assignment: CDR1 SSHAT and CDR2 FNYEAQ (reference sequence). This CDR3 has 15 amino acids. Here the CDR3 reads CASSPTLSRWDEQYF. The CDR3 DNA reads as TGTGCTAGCAGCCCAACTTTGTCGCGGTGGGACGAGCAGTACTTC.

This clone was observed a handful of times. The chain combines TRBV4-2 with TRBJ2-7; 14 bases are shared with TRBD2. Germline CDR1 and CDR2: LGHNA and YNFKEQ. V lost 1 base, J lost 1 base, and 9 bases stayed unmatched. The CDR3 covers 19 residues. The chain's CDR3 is CASSQGFGGLAGGSYEQYF. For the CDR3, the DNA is TGTGCCAGCAGCCAAGGGTTTGGCGGACTAGCGGGGGGATCCTACGAGCAGTACTTC.

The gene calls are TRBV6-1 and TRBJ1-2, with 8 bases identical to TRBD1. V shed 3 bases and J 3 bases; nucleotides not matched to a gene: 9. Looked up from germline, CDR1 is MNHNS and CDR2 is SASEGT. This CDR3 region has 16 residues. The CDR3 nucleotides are TGTGCCAGCAGTGAGAACCCGGACAGGGATGACTATGGCTACACCTTC. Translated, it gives CASSENPDRDDYGYTF.

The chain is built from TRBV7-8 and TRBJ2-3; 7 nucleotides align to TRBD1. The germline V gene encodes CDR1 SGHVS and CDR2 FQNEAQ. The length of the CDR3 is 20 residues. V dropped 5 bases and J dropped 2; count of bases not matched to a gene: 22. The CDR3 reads CASSLDRAPTLAHLTDTQYF. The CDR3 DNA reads TGTGCCAGCAGCCTCGACAGGGCCCCTACCTTAGCTCACCTCACAGATACGCAGTATTTT. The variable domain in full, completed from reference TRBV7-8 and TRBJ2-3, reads GAGVSQSPRYKVAKRGQDVALRCDPISGHVSLFWYQQALGQGPEFLTYFQNEAQLDKSGLPSDRFFAERPEGSVSTLKIQRTQQEDSAVYLCASSLDRAPTLAHLTDTQYFGPGTRLTVL.

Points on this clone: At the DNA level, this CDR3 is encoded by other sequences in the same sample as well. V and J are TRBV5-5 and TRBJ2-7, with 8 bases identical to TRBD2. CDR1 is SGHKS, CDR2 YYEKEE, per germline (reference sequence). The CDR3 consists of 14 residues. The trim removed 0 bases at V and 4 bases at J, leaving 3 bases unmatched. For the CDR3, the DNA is TGTGCCAGCAGCTTGGTACCGGGAGGGTACGAGCAGTACTTC. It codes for CASSLVPGGYEQYF.

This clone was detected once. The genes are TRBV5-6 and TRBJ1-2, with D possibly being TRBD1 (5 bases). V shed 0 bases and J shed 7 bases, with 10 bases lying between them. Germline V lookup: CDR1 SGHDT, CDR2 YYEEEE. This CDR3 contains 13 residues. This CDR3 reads CASSLAQGSGYTF. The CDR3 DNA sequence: TGTGCCAGCAGCTTGGCCCAGGGCAGTGGCTACACCTTC.

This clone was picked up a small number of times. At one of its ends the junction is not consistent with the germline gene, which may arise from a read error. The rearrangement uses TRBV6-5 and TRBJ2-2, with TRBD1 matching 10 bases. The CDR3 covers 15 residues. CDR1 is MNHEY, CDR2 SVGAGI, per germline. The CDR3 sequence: CAISPTGGNTGELFF. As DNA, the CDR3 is TGTGCCATCAGTCCGACAGGGGGCAACACCGGGGAGCTGTTTTTT.